This is a list of T cell receptor beta chains from one sample in a study of blood T cells in healthy people across ages. Each CDR3 protein gets one entry after TCRdb re-called the 5' RACE reads with MiXCR. Of around 800,000 distinct CDR3 sequences in the sample, approximately 67% are singletons; the top ten hold roughly a quarter. Specimen: blood. All receptors come from a man aged 25-45 years in good health. The conserved cysteine and the conserved F or W are not part of the CDR3 here. The order of the fields is D gene, V gene, clone size, CDR3 protein. The D gene is left open where the match is weak. Rows give clone size only sometimes, using once, few, many, or a class for an expanded clone.

d_gene: TRBD1
v_gene: TRBV12-3/TRBV12-4
abundance: few
CDR3aa: ASSPRDRLTDTQY

d_gene: .
v_gene: TRBV12-3/TRBV12-4
abundance: .
CDR3aa: ASRNQGASVDGTQY

d_gene: .
v_gene: TRBV4-2
abundance: .
CDR3aa: ASSQGFGPRETQY

d_gene: .
v_gene: TRBV7-3
abundance: .
CDR3aa: ASSLTPQAYNEQF

d_gene: TRBD1
v_gene: TRBV3-1
abundance: once
CDR3aa: ASSQARTGNNEQF

d_gene: .
v_gene: TRBV4-3
abundance: .
CDR3aa: ASSQDPGQSTDTQY

d_gene: .
v_gene: TRBV29-1
abundance: .
CDR3aa: SVPSSGNTEAF

d_gene: .
v_gene: TRBV20-1
abundance: .
CDR3aa: SAVRGLNQPQH

d_gene: .
v_gene: TRBV12-3/TRBV12-4
abundance: many
CDR3aa: ASSPPGDTQY

d_gene: TRBD2
v_gene: TRBV15
abundance: .
CDR3aa: ATSNPRRGGAADTQY

d_gene: TRBD1
v_gene: TRBV7-2
abundance: .
CDR3aa: ASSLGGTGIEQY

d_gene: .
v_gene: TRBV12-3/TRBV12-4
abundance: .
CDR3aa: ASSAPGPARY

d_gene: TRBD2
v_gene: TRBV5-1
abundance: once
CDR3aa: ASSLGSGGHQETQY

d_gene: .
v_gene: TRBV15
abundance: .
CDR3aa: ATSYHSGSSYEQY

d_gene: .
v_gene: TRBV20-1
abundance: .
CDR3aa: SARDDGLATEQF

d_gene: .
v_gene: TRBV7-2
abundance: .
CDR3aa: ASSLAPGLSGNTIY